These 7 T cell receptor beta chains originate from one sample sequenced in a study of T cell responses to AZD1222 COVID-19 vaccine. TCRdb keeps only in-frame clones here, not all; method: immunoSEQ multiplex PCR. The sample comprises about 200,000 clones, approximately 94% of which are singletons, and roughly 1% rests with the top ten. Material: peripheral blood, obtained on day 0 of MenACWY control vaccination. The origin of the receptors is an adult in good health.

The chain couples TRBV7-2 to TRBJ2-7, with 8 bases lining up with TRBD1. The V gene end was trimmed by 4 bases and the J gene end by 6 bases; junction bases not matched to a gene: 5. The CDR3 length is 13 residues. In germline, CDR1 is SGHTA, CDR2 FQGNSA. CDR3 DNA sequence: TGTGCCAGCAGCTCCCCGACAGGGGCCGAGCAGTACTTC. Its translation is CASSSPTGAEQYF.

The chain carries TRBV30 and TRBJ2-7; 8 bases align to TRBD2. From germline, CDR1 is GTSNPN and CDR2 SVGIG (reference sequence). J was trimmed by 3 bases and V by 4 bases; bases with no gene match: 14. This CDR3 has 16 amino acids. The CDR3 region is CAWTPGRGGHYYEQYF. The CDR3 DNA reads TGTGCCTGGACACCAGGACGGGGGGGCCACTACTACGAGCAGTACTTC.

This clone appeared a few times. The CDR3 DNA reads as TGTGCCACCAGTGAACACGGGACAACTTATGGCTACACCTTC. Translation gives CATSEHGTTYGYTF. The genes are TRBV24-1 and TRBJ1-2, with D possibly TRBD1 on 6 matching bases. Germline values: CDR1 KGHDR, CDR2 SFDVKD. This CDR3 is built from 14 residues. Trimming pared 4 bases from V and 5 bases from J, leaving 13 bases between.

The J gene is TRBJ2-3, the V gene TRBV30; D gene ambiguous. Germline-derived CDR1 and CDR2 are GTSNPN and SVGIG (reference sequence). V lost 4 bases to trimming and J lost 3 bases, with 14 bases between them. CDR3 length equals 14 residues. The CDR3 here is CAWTKSTLTDTQYF. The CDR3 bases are TGTGCCTGGACAAAATCTACATTGACAGATACGCAGTATTTT.

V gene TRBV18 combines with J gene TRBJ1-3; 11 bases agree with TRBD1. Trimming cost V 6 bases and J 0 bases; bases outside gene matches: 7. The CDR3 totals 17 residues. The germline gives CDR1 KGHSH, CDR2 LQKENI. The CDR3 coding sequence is TGTGCCAGCTCTCCGGACAGGGGGCGACGCTCTGGAAACACCATATATTTT. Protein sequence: CASSPDRGRRSGNTIYF.

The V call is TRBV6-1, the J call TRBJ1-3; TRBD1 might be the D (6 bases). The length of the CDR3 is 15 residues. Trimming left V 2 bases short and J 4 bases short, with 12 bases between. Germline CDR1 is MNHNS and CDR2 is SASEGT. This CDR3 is CASSEQGWRGNTIYF. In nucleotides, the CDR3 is TGTGCCAGCAGTGAACAGGGGTGGAGGGGAAACACCATATATTTT.

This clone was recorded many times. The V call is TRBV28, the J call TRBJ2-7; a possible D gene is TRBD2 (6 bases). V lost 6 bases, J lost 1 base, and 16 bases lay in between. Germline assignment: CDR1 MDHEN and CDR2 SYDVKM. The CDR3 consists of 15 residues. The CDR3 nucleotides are TGTGCCAGCAGACCTCCGGGAGTCGGGTCCTACGAGCAGTACTTC. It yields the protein CASRPPGVGSYEQYF.